This TCR beta chain was documented in a study of early T cells in non-severe SARS-CoV-2 infection. The CDR3 contains 19 residues. V lost 0 bases, J lost 1 base, and 11 bases stayed unmatched. CDR1 and CDR2 (germline): SGHRS, YFSETQ. Molecules of cDNA were individually given unique molecular identifiers that were attached to them. TCRdb re-derived calls from the 5' RACE reads in MiXCR, one entry per CDR3 protein. The data show about 26,000 distinct CDR3 sequences, around 5% seen once. The sequence derives from an adult who was a healthcare worker with PCR-confirmed SARS-CoV-2 infection or an uninfected control (not recorded which). This chain uses TRBV5-1 with TRBJ2-3, with 10 nucleotides matching TRBD1. The source material was whole blood. CDR3 bases: TGCGCCAGCAGCTTGGCCCCGGGACAGGGGATTCTAGGCACAGATACGCAGTATTTT. Amino acid sequence: CASSLAPGQGILGTDTQYF. Full variable domain (missing parts from reference TRBV5-1 and TRBJ2-3): KAGVTQTPRYLIKTRGQQVTLSCSPISGHRSVSWYQQTPGQGLQFLFEYFSETQRNKGNFPGRFSGRQFSNSRSEMNVSTLELGDSALYLCASSLAPGQGILGTDTQYFGPGTRLTVL.